This is a list of T cell receptor beta chains from one sample in a study of cytomegalovirus exposure and HLA in healthy donors. Measured with immunoSEQ multiplex PCR; TCRdb has only the in-frame clones, and not every one. The table has more than 130,000 clones, roughly 76% seen once. Specimen: PBMCs. These receptors came from a man between 18 and 35 years old in good health and CMV-seronegative. CDR3s include the opening cysteine and the closing phenylalanine or tryptophan. A D gene is named only where the DNA matches it firmly. The listing skips clone size in some rows; elsewhere it reads once, few, many or a size class.

J gene: TRBJ2-2
D gene: .
clone size: .
V gene: TRBV27
CDR3 DNA: TGTGCCAGCAGTTATCAGGGGAGGGGCAACACCGGGGAGCTGTTTTTT
CDR3 protein: CASSYQGRGNTGELFF

J gene: TRBJ2-7
D gene: TRBD1
clone size: .
V gene: TRBV27
CDR3 DNA: TGTGCCAGCAGGGAACAGGGGGAGCTCTACGAGCAGTACTTC
CDR3 protein: CASREQGELYEQYF

J gene: TRBJ1-4
D gene: TRBD1
clone size: .
V gene: TRBV5-1
CDR3 DNA: TGCGCCAGCAGGCCCGGGACAGGGGGCCGAGCAACTAATGAAAAACTGTTTTTT
CDR3 protein: CASRPGTGGRATNEKLFF

J gene: TRBJ2-3
D gene: TRBD2
clone size: .
V gene: TRBV5-8
CDR3 DNA: TGTGCCAGCAGCTTGGGGAGCGGGAGGTCCACAGATACGCAGTATTTT
CDR3 protein: CASSLGSGRSTDTQYF

J gene: TRBJ2-7
D gene: TRBD1
clone size: .
V gene: TRBV5-1
CDR3 DNA: TGCGCCAGCAGCCTCGCGGGAGTTAAGGACAGGGGCTACGAGCAGTACTTC
CDR3 protein: CASSLAGVKDRGYEQYF

J gene: TRBJ2-7
D gene: TRBD2
clone size: .
V gene: TRBV11-3
CDR3 DNA: TGTGCCAGCAGCAGCGGGAGCTCCTACGAGCAGTACTTC
CDR3 protein: CASSSGSSYEQYF

J gene: TRBJ2-7
D gene: TRBD2
clone size: .
V gene: TRBV27
CDR3 DNA: TGTGCCAGCAGTTTGCGCGGGGGATACTACGAGCAGTACTTC
CDR3 protein: CASSLRGGYYEQYF

J gene: TRBJ2-3
D gene: TRBD2
clone size: .
V gene: TRBV11-3
CDR3 DNA: TGTGCCAGCAGGAATCCGGGAGGGCGGGGCGTTGGCACAGATACGCAGTATTTT
CDR3 protein: CASRNPGGRGVGTDTQYF

J gene: TRBJ2-7
D gene: .
clone size: .
V gene: TRBV4-1
CDR3 DNA: TGCGCCAGCAGCCAAGTAGCTGGGACAACCTGGGGGCAGTACTTC
CDR3 protein: CASSQVAGTTWGQYF

J gene: TRBJ2-2
D gene: TRBD1
clone size: .
V gene: TRBV9
CDR3 DNA: TGTGCCAGCAGCGTCCTGTCGGGGACAGGGGTTACCGGGGAGCTGTTTTTT
CDR3 protein: CASSVLSGTGVTGELFF

J gene: TRBJ1-2
D gene: .
clone size: .
V gene: TRBV6-1
CDR3 DNA: TGTGCCAGCAGGGGCATTGGCCGGTCGGATGGCTACACCTTC
CDR3 protein: CASRGIGRSDGYTF

J gene: TRBJ1-1
D gene: .
clone size: .
V gene: TRBV19
CDR3 DNA: TGTGCCAGTAGTATGAGGGCTGAAGCTTTCTTT
CDR3 protein: CASSMRAEAFF

J gene: TRBJ2-3
D gene: TRBD2
clone size: .
V gene: TRBV19
CDR3 DNA: TGTGCCAGTAGGAATCAGGGACTAGCCGATACGCAGTATTTT
CDR3 protein: CASRNQGLADTQYF

J gene: TRBJ2-7
D gene: .
clone size: .
V gene: TRBV30
CDR3 DNA: TGTGCCTGGGACAGGGAGGACGAGCAGTACTTC
CDR3 protein: CAWDREDEQYF

J gene: TRBJ1-2
D gene: .
clone size: few
V gene: TRBV29-1
CDR3 DNA: TGCAGCGTGGCTCAGGGATTTGGCTATGGCTACACCTTC
CDR3 protein: CSVAQGFGYGYTF

J gene: TRBJ2-3
D gene: TRBD2
clone size: few
V gene: TRBV19
CDR3 DNA: TGTGCCAGTAGACCGTCTAGCGGGAGGTCGGGAGATACGCAGTATTTT
CDR3 protein: CASRPSSGRSGDTQYF

J gene: TRBJ2-7
D gene: .
clone size: .
V gene: TRBV20-1
CDR3 DNA: TGCAGTGCTAGAGTTGGTGTCGAGCAGTACTTC
CDR3 protein: CSARVGVEQYF

J gene: TRBJ1-5
D gene: .
clone size: .
V gene: TRBV27
CDR3 DNA: TGTGCCAGCAGGCACCTCTACCGGGGGGCTACCGATAGCAATCAGCCCCAGCATTTT
CDR3 protein: CASRHLYRGATDSNQPQHF

J gene: TRBJ1-1
D gene: TRBD1
clone size: .
V gene: TRBV30
CDR3 DNA: TGTGCCTCGGGGACAGCCATGAACACTGAAGCTTTCTTT
CDR3 protein: CASGTAMNTEAFF

J gene: TRBJ2-3
D gene: .
clone size: .
V gene: TRBV11-2
CDR3 DNA: TGTGCCAGCAGCTACGACCGGGGGGATACGCAGTATTTT
CDR3 protein: CASSYDRGDTQYF

J gene: TRBJ2-1
D gene: TRBD1
clone size: .
V gene: TRBV5-1
CDR3 DNA: TGCGCCAGCAGCCCCGGACAGGGCATCAATGAGCAGTTCTTC
CDR3 protein: CASSPGQGINEQFF

J gene: TRBJ1-2
D gene: TRBD1
clone size: .
V gene: TRBV5-1
CDR3 DNA: TGCGCCAGCAGCTCGGACAGGGAGGCGCATGACTATGGCTACACCTTC
CDR3 protein: CASSSDREAHDYGYTF

J gene: TRBJ2-3
D gene: TRBD2
clone size: .
V gene: TRBV5-1
CDR3 DNA: TGCGCCAGCAGCCGACTAGCGGGGGGGCCTTCAGATACGCAGTATTTT
CDR3 protein: CASSRLAGGPSDTQYF

J gene: TRBJ1-2
D gene: TRBD1
clone size: .
V gene: TRBV4-1
CDR3 DNA: TGCGCCAGCAGCCAAGGTAGCCGACAGGGATCTAACTATGGCTACACCTTC
CDR3 protein: CASSQGSRQGSNYGYTF

J gene: TRBJ2-7
D gene: TRBD1
clone size: .
V gene: TRBV7-9
CDR3 DNA: TGTGCCAGCAGCATGGGACAGGGGAGCTACGAGCAGTACTTC
CDR3 protein: CASSMGQGSYEQYF

J gene: TRBJ1-1
D gene: TRBD1
clone size: .
V gene: TRBV19
CDR3 DNA: TGTGCCAGTAGAACAGGGGAACTAAGCACTGAAGCTTTCTTT
CDR3 protein: CASRTGELSTEAFF

J gene: TRBJ2-1
D gene: TRBD2
clone size: few
V gene: TRBV7-9
CDR3 DNA: TGTGCCAGCAGCCCAGTCCGGCTAGCGGGAGGGACTTACAATGAGCAGTTCTTC
CDR3 protein: CASSPVRLAGGTYNEQFF

J gene: TRBJ1-1
D gene: TRBD1
clone size: .
V gene: TRBV27
CDR3 DNA: TGTGCCAGCAGTACATATGGACAGGGGGCGATGAACACTGAAGCTTTCTTT
CDR3 protein: CASSTYGQGAMNTEAFF

J gene: TRBJ2-5
D gene: TRBD2
clone size: .
V gene: TRBV9
CDR3 DNA: TGTGCCAGCAGCGTTGGGACTAGCGGGGTACAAGAGACCCAGTACTTC
CDR3 protein: CASSVGTSGVQETQYF